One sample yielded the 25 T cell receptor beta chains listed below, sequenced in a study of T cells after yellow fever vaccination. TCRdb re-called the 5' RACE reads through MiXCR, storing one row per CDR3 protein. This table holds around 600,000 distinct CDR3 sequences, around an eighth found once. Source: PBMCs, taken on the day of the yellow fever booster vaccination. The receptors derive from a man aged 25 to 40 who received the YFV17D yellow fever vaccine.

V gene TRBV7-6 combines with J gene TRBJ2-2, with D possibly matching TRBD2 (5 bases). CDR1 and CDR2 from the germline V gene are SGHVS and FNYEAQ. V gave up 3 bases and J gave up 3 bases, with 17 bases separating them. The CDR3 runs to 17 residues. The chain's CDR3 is CASSFGPRSGYTGELFF. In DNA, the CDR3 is TGTGCCAGCAGCTTCGGTCCTCGGAGCGGTTACACCGGGGAGCTGTTTTTT. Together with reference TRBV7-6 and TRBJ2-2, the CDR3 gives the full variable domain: GAGVSQSPRYKVTKRGQDVALRCDPISGHVSLYWYRQALGQGPEFLTYFNYEAQQDKSGLPNDRFSAERPEGSISTLTIQRTEQRDSAMYRCASSFGPRSGYTGELFFGEGSRLTVL.

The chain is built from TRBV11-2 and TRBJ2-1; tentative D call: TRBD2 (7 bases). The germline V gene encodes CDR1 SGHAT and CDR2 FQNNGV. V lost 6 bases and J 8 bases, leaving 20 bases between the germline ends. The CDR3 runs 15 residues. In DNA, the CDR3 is TGTGCCAGCAGTCGCGTCGGGGGGCCCCCCCATGAGCAGTTCTTC. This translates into CASSRVGGPPHEQFF.

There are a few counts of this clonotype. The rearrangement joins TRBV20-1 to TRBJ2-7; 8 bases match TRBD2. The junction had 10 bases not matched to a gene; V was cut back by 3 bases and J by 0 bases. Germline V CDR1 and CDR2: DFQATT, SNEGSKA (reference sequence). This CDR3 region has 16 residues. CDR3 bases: TGCAGTGCTAGCATTTTGGCGGGAGGTACCTCCTACGAGCAGTACTTC. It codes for CSASILAGGTSYEQYF.

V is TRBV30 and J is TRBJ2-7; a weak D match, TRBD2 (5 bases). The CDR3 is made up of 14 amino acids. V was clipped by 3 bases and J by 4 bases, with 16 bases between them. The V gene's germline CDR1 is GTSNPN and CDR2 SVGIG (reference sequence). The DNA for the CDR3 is TGTGCCTGGAGCCTCGGCGGGCAGTCTTACGAGCAGTACTTC. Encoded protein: CAWSLGGQSYEQYF.

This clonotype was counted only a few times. CDR3 bases: TGTGCCAGCAGGTCGGACAGGGGGAATAATTCACCCCTCCACTTT. Protein sequence: CASRSDRGNNSPLHF. V and J are TRBV13 and TRBJ1-6, with 10 bases fitting TRBD1. The length of the CDR3 is 15 residues. CDR1 PRHDT and CDR2 FYEKMQ come from the germline V gene (reference sequence). J lost 5 bases, V lost 6 bases, and 4 bases had no gene match.

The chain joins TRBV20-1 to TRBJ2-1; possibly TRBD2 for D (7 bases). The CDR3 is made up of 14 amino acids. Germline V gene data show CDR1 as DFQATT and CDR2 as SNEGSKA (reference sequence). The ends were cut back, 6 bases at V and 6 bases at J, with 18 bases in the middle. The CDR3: CSAQVLGGPNEQFF. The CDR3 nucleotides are TGCAGTGCCCAGGTTCTGGGGGGGCCCAATGAGCAGTTCTTC.

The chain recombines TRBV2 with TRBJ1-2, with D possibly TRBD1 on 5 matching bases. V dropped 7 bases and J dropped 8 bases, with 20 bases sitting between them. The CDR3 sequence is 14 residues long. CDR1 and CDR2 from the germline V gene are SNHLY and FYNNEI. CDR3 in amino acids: CASIAPGLLGGYTF. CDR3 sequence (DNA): TGTGCCAGCATCGCCCCGGGACTGCTGGGAGGCTACACCTTC.

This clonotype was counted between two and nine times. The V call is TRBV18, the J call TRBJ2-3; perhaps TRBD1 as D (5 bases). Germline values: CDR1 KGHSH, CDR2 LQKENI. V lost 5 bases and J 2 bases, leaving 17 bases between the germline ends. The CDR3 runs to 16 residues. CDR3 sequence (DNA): TGTGCCAGCTCAGACGTTATGCAGGGATACACAGATACGCAGTATTTT. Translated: CASSDVMQGYTDTQYF.

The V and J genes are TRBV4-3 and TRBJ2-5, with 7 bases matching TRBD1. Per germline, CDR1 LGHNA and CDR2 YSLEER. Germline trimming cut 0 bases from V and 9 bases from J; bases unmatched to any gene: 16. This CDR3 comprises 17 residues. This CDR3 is CASSQDLAPGQIWAQYF. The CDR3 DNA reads TGCGCCAGCAGCCAAGATCTCGCTCCGGGACAGATTTGGGCCCAGTACTTC.

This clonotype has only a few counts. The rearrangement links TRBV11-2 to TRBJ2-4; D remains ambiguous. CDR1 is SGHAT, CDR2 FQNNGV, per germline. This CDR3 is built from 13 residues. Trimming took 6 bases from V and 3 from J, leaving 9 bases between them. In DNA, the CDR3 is TGTGCCAGCAGACTTCCCGGCAAAAACATTCAGTACTTC. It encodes CASRLPGKNIQYF.

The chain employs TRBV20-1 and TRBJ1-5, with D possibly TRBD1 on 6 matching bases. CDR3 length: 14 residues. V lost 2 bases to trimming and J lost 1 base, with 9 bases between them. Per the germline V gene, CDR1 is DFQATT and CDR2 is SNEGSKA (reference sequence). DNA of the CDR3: TGCAGTGCTAGACAACAGGGAAGCAATCAGCCCCAGCATTTT. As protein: CSARQQGSNQPQHF.

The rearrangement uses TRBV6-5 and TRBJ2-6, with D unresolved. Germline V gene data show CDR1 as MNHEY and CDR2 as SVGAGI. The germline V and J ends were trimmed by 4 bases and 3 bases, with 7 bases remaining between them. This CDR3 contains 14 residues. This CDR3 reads CASSWGNGANVLTF. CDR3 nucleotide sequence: TGTGCCAGCAGTTGGGGTAATGGGGCCAACGTCCTGACTTTC.

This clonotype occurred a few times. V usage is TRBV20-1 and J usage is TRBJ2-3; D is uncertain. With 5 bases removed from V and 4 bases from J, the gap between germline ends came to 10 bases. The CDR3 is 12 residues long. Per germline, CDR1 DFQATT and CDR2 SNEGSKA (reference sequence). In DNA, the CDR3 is TGCAGTGCTGTCGCCCCCCCAGATACGCAGTATTTT. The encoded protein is CSAVAPPDTQYF.

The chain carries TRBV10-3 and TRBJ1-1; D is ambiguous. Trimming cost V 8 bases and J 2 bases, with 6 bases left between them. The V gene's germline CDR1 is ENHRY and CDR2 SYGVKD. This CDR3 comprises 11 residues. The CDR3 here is CAIGINTEAFF. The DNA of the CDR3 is TGTGCCATCGGTATAAACACTGAAGCTTTCTTT.

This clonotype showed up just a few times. CDR3 nucleotides: TGTGCCAGCAGCTTAATGGAGGGAGGGTACGAGCAGTACTTC. Its translation: CASSLMEGGYEQYF. This sequence joins TRBV7-6 and TRBJ2-7, with 7 bases aligning to TRBD2. With 2 bases clipped from V and 4 bases from J, the junction kept 5 bases outside the gene matches. Germline CDR1 is SGHVS and CDR2 is FNYEAQ. CDR3 length: 14 residues.

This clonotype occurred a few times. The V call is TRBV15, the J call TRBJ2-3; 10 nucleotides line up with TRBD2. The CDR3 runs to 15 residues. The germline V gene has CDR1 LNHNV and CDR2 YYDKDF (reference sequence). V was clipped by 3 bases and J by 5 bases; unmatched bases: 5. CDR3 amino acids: CATSRASGRLDTQYF. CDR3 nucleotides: TGTGCCACCAGCAGGGCTAGCGGGAGACTAGATACGCAGTATTTT.

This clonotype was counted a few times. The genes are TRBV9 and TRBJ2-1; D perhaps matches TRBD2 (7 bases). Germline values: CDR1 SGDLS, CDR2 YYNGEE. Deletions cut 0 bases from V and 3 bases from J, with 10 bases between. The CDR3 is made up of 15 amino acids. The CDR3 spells CASSVGGGFYNEQFF. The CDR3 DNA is TGTGCCAGCAGCGTAGGGGGGGGCTTCTACAATGAGCAGTTCTTC.

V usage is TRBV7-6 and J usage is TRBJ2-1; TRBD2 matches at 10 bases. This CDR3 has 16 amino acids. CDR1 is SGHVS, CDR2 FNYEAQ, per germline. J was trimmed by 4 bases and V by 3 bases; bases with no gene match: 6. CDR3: CASSFSSSGRYNEQFF. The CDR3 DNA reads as TGTGCCAGCAGCTTCTCTTCTAGCGGGAGATACAATGAGCAGTTCTTC.

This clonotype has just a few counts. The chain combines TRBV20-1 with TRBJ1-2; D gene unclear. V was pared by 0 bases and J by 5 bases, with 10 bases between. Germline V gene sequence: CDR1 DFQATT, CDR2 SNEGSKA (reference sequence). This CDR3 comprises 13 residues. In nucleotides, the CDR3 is TGCAGTGCTAGAGATTTGGCTCTTTATGGCTACACCTTC. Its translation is CSARDLALYGYTF.

CDR3 residues: CATSRGLAGVGGELFF. CDR3 DNA sequence: TGTGCCACCAGCAGGGGACTAGCGGGAGTCGGTGGGGAGCTGTTTTTT. The chain combines TRBV15 with TRBJ2-2, with 14 bases fitting TRBD2. The V and J ends lost 3 bases and 8 bases, in that order; junction bases with no gene match: 5. The CDR3 loop spans 16 amino acids. CDR1 and CDR2 (germline): LNHNV, YYDKDF (reference sequence).

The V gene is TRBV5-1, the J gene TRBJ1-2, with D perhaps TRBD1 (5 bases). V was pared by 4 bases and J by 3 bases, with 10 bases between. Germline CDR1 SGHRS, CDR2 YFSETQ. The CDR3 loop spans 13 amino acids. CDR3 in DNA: TGCGCCAGCAGCCGAGGGACCGACTATGGCTACACCTTC. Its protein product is CASSRGTDYGYTF. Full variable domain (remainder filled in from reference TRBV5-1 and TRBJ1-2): KAGVTQTPRYLIKTRGQQVTLSCSPISGHRSVSWYQQTPGQGLQFLFEYFSETQRNKGNFPGRFSGRQFSNSRSEMNVSTLELGDSALYLCASSRGTDYGYTFGSGTRLTVV.

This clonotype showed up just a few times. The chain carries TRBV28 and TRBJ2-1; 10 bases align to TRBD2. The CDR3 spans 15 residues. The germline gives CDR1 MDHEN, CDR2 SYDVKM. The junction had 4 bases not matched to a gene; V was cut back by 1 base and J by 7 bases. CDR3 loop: CASSLSSGRLNEQFF. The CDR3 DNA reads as TGTGCCAGCAGTTTATCTAGCGGGAGATTGAATGAGCAGTTCTTC.

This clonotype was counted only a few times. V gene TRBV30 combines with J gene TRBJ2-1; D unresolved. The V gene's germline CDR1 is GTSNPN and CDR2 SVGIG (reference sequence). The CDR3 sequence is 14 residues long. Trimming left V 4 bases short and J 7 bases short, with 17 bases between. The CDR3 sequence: CAWKGTAEPNEQFF. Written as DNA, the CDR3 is TGTGCCTGGAAGGGAACCGCCGAACCTAATGAGCAGTTCTTC.

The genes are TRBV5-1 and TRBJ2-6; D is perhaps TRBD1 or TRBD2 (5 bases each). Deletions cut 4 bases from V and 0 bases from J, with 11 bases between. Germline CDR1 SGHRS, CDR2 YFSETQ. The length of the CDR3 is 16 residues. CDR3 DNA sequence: TGCGCCAGCAGCCGGGACGCAAACTCTGGGGCCAACGTCCTGACTTTC. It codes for CASSRDANSGANVLTF.

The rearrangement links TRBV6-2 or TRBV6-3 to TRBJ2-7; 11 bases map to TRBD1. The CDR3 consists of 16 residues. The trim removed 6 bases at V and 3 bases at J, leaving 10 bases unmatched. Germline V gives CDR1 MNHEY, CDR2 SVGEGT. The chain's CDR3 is CASSLWGQGGIYEQYF. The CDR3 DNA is TGTGCCAGCAGCTTATGGGGACAGGGGGGAATCTACGAGCAGTACTTC.